This record concerns one T cell receptor beta chain sequence. Using immunoSEQ multiplex PCR, the repertoire was profiled, and TCRdb retains in-frame clones only, with some absent. In the table there are roughly 1,000,000 clones, more than 75% of which are singletons. The sample is drawn from a study of shared clonotypes between healthy human individuals. Study overall: Each donor's CD4 naive and CD4 memory cells filled three plates apiece, CD8 naive two, and CD8 memory one.

Germline CDR1 SGHDT, CDR2 YYEEEE. CDR3 length equals 14 residues. The trim removed 6 bases at V and 2 bases at J, leaving 4 bases unmatched. The receptor comes from a man aged 18 to 29 in good health. Some clones in this sample may be carry-over from other donors' samples. J is TRBJ2-2 and V is TRBV5-6; 7 bases are shared with TRBD1. Sample: memory CD4+ T cells from PBMCs. Subset defined: CD45RA-negative fraction. The CDR3 DNA is TGTGCCAGCACCCCAGGGGGAAACACCGGGGAGCTGTTTTTT. Translating it yields CASTPGGNTGELFF.